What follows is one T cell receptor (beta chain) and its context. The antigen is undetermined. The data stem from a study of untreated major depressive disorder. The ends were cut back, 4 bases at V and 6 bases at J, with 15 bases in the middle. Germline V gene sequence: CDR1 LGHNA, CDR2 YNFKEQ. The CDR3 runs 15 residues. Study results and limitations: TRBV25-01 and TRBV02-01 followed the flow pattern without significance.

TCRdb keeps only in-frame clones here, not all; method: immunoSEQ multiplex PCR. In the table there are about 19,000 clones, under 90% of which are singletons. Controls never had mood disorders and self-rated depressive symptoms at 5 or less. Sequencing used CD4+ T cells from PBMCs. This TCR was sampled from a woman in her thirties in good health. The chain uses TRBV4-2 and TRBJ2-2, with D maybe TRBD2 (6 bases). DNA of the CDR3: TGTGCCAGCAGCCCTCGCGGGACTGGGGCCGGGGAGCTGTTTTTT. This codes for CASSPRGTGAGELFF.